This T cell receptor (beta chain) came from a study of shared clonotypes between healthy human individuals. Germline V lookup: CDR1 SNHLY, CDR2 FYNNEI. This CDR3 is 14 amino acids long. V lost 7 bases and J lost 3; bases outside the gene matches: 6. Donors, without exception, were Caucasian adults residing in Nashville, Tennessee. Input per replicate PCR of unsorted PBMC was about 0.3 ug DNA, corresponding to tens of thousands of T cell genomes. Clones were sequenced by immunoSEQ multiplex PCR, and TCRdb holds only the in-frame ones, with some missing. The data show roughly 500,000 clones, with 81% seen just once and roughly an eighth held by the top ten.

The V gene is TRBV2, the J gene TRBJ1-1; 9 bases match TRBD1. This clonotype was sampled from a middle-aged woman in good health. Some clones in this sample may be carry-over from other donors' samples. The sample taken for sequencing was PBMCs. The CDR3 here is CASTLGQGYTEAFF. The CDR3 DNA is TGTGCCAGCACCTTAGGACAGGGGTACACTGAAGCTTTCTTT.